The 22 T cell receptor beta chains listed next were all sequenced from one sample in a study of Graves' ophthalmopathy and Graves' hyperthyroidism. For repertoire sequencing, the TCR beta CDR3 regions were amplified from RNA transcripts. Second-round multiplex PCR came after a first-round RT-PCR that employed HTBI primers. TCRdb re-analysed the multiplex PCR reads in MiXCR, keeping a single row per CDR3 protein. Of more than 1,000,000 distinct CDR3 sequences in the sample, around a third were seen once. Input material: peripheral blood or thyroid tissue (not recorded which). The receptors shown here come from an adult man with Graves' hyperthyroidism.

Concerning this clonotype itself: A junction end diverges from the germline sequence, so it may reflect a read error. V and J are TRBV9 and TRBJ1-1; TRBD1 agrees at 7 bases. Germline lookup yields CDR1 SGDLS and CDR2 YYNGEE. CDR3 length: 15 amino acids. The CDR3 DNA sequence: TGTGCCAGCAGCCGACAGGGTGTTCTCAACACTGAAGCTTCCTTT. Translating it yields CASSRQGVLNTEASF.

The chain carries TRBV28 and TRBJ2-5; TRBD2 agrees at 7 bases. CDR3 length: 15 residues. V shed 5 bases and J 2 bases; nucleotides not matched to a gene: 8. Germline values: CDR1 MDHEN, CDR2 SYDVKM. The CDR3 DNA follows: TGTGCCAGCAGTGGATTGGGACTAACACAAGAGACCCAGTACTTC. Translation: CASSGLGLTQETQYF.

This clonotype was seen just once. The V gene is TRBV7-2, the J gene TRBJ1-1; D is undetermined. Germline assignment: CDR1 SGHTA and CDR2 FQGNSA. With 5 bases removed from V and 5 bases from J, the gap between germline ends came to 27 bases. CDR3 size: 18 residues. CDR3 sequence reads: CASSTFPRVGGRDTEAFF. The CDR3 nucleotides are TGTGCCAGCAGCACCTTTCCCCGAGTTGGTGGGCGGGATACTGAAGCTTTCTTT.

The chain joins TRBV15 to TRBJ2-7, with 9 bases fitting TRBD2. From germline, CDR1 is LNHNV and CDR2 YYDKDF (reference sequence). CDR3 size: 13 residues. V was clipped by 4 bases and J by 5 bases; unmatched bases: 3. The CDR3 protein is CATSIGTSNEQYF. CDR3 nucleotides: TGTGCCACCAGCATAGGGACTAGCAACGAGCAGTACTTC.

This clonotype was seen many times. The chain uses TRBV7-9 and TRBJ1-5; D is ambiguous. Trimming cost V 6 bases and J 5 bases, with 8 bases left between them. CDR1 is SEHNR and CDR2 is FQNEAQ in the germline V gene (reference sequence). The CDR3 runs 12 residues. CDR3 nucleotides: TGTGCCAGCAGTCACGTTGATCAGCCCCAGCATTTT. This translates into CASSHVDQPQHF.

This chain links TRBV29-1 with TRBJ1-2; 7 bases match TRBD1. Germline V CDR1 and CDR2: SQVTM, ANQGSEA. The CDR3 sequence is 13 residues long. J lost 8 bases, V lost 6 bases, and 12 bases had no gene match. CDR3 nucleotides: TGCAGCGTCCCAAGACCGGGACAGACGGGCTACACCTTC. It yields the protein CSVPRPGQTGYTF.

This clonotype showed up just a few times. This chain links TRBV6-6 with TRBJ2-2; 10 bases are shared with TRBD2. From germline, CDR1 is MNHNY and CDR2 SVGAGI (reference sequence). This CDR3 has 15 amino acids. Losses at the gene ends were 7 bases for V and 6 bases for J; bases not matched to a gene: 8. The CDR3 sequence is CASKTSGASSGELFF. CDR3 DNA: TGTGCCAGCAAAACTAGCGGGGCATCCTCCGGGGAGCTGTTTTTT.

V usage is TRBV29-1 and J usage is TRBJ1-1, with D perhaps matching TRBD1 (6 bases). Germline CDR1 is SQVTM and CDR2 is ANQGSEA. The CDR3 has 12 residues. Trimming cost V 6 bases and J 6 bases, with 14 bases left between them. The CDR3 spells CSVSGGGAEAFF. CDR3 DNA sequence: TGCAGCGTGTCGGGGGGGGGCGCTGAAGCTTTCTTT.

Ten or more counts support this clonotype. This rearrangement joins TRBV25-1 to TRBJ2-7, with D hard to call. Germline assignment: CDR1 MGHDK and CDR2 SYGVNS. V was shortened by 3 bases and J by 3 bases, with 9 bases between the two germline ends. This CDR3 is built from 13 residues. CDR3 sequence (DNA): TGTGCCAGCAGTGATCGTCTATTCTACGAGCAGTACTTC. It yields the protein CASSDRLFYEQYF.

This clonotype was seen repeatedly, ten times or more. The chain links TRBV24-1 to TRBJ1-5; D is unresolved. This CDR3 spans 14 amino acids. V lost 7 bases and J lost 0, with 9 bases in between. Germline CDR1 is KGHDR and CDR2 is SFDVKD. The CDR3 here is CATSLDNSNQPQHF. The CDR3 bases are TGTGCCACCAGCCTCGACAATAGCAATCAGCCCCAGCATTTT.

This sequence joins TRBV5-1 and TRBJ1-2, with TRBD1 matching 8 bases. J was trimmed by 7 bases and V by 1 base; bases with no gene match: 6. Germline CDR1 is SGHRS and CDR2 is YFSETQ. The CDR3 extends over 14 amino acids. CDR3 nucleotides: TGCGCCAGCAGCTTGAGCCCGGGGACAGGTGGCTACACCTTC. Its protein product is CASSLSPGTGGYTF.

This chain connects TRBV25-1 to TRBJ1-5, with D perhaps TRBD1 (6 bases). Germline V gene sequence: CDR1 MGHDK, CDR2 SYGVNS. V was clipped by 7 bases and J by 6 bases, with 13 bases between them. The CDR3 consists of 13 residues. As DNA, the CDR3 is TGTGCCAGCAATCAAACAGGGTTTCAGCCCCAGCATTTT. As protein: CASNQTGFQPQHF.

This clonotype showed up just a few times. The V gene is TRBV12-3 or TRBV12-4, the J gene TRBJ2-2; 10 bases map to TRBD1. The CDR3 is 16 amino acids. J lost 3 bases, V lost 5 bases, and 6 bases had no gene match. The CDR3 protein is CASSDDRGRYTGELFF. For the CDR3, the DNA is TGTGCCAGCAGTGACGACAGGGGGCGATACACCGGGGAGCTGTTTTTT.

The table lists this clonotype with a few counts. This rearrangement joins TRBV28 to TRBJ2-5; D gene unclear. V gave up 8 bases and J gave up 0 bases, with 13 bases separating them. There are 14 residues in the CDR3. Germline CDR1 and CDR2: MDHEN and SYDVKM. CDR3 in amino acids: CASGRLIYQETQYF. DNA of the CDR3: TGTGCCAGCGGAAGACTCATCTACCAAGAGACCCAGTACTTC.

V is TRBV7-9 and J is TRBJ2-2; D ambiguous. Germline V gene data show CDR1 as SEHNR and CDR2 as FQNEAQ (reference sequence). Trimming removed 5 bases at V and 3 bases at J, with 13 bases between. CDR3 length equals 15 residues. The CDR3 region has the DNA TGTGCCAGCAGCGATCAAAACCGGGACACCGGGGAGCTGTTTTTT. Translating gives CASSDQNRDTGELFF. The full variable domain, with the rest looked up from reference TRBV7-9 and TRBJ2-2, is DTGVSQNPRHKITKRGQNVTFRCDPISEHNRLYWYRQTLGQGPEFLTYFQNEAQLEKSRLLSDRFSAERPKGSFSTLEIQRTEQGDSAMYLCASSDQNRDTGELFFGEGSRLTVL.

This clonotype came up many times. This sequence joins TRBV12-3 or TRBV12-4 and TRBJ1-2, with D tentatively TRBD1 (5 bases). The length of the CDR3 is 14 residues. V lost 0 bases to trimming and J lost 6 bases, with 11 bases between them. CDR3 nucleotides: TGTGCCAGCAGTTTAGCGGGGGAACAAGATGGCTACACCTTC. It encodes CASSLAGEQDGYTF.

To note about this clonotype: This could be a read error, since a much larger clone is one nucleotide away. V and J are TRBV7-8 and TRBJ2-7; TRBD1 matches at 9 bases. The germline CDR1 and CDR2 sequences are SGHVS and FQNEAQ. There are 15 residues in the CDR3. V lost 4 bases to trimming and J lost 5 bases; unmatched junction nucleotides: 9. The CDR3 coding sequence is TGTGCCAGCAGCTCACAGGGGACAGGGTCGGACGAGCAGTACTTC. It translates to CASSSQGTGSDEQYF.

This clonotype was detected many times. This chain joins TRBV20-1 and TRBJ2-7, with D perhaps matching TRBD1 (6 bases). Germline loops: CDR1 DFQATT, CDR2 SNEGSKA (reference sequence). The CDR3 sequence is 15 residues long. Trimming removed 3 bases from V and 3 bases from J, with 18 bases in between. The DNA of the CDR3 is TGCAGTGCTAGCGCTAGAGGGGGATGGGGCTACGAGCAGTACTTC. Its protein product is CSASARGGWGYEQYF.

At least ten counts were recorded for this clonotype. This rearrangement joins TRBV9 to TRBJ1-2; TRBD1 might be the D (5 bases). Germline V gene lookup returns CDR1 SGDLS and CDR2 YYNGEE. Trimming shortened V by 0 bases and J by 6 bases, and 12 bases separated the two germline ends. CDR3 length equals 14 residues. The DNA for the CDR3 is TGTGCCAGCAGCGTAGCACCAGGGACGGATGGCTACACCTTC. This encodes CASSVAPGTDGYTF.

The genes are TRBV5-4 and TRBJ1-1, with 9 bases identical to TRBD1. Germline-derived CDR1 and CDR2 are SGHNT and YYREEE (reference sequence). The CDR3 has 13 residues. V gave up 4 bases and J gave up 9 bases; unmatched junction bases: 7. CDR3 nucleotides: TGTGCCAGCAGCCTGGGACAGGGCCGGAAAGCTTTCTTT. Amino acids: CASSLGQGRKAFF.

This clonotype was observed a few times. This CDR3 is CASSFSMAHTEAFF. DNA for the CDR3: TGTGCCAGCAGCTTCAGCATGGCCCACACTGAAGCTTTCTTT. The chain combines TRBV12-3 or TRBV12-4 with TRBJ1-1; no firm D call. The CDR3 is 14 amino acids. Trimming removed 6 bases at V and 3 bases at J, with 14 bases between.

This sequence joins TRBV11-2 and TRBJ1-4; tentative D call: TRBD1 (6 bases). With 6 bases removed from V and 3 bases from J, the gap between germline ends came to 17 bases. The CDR3 is 16 amino acids. The V gene's germline CDR1 is SGHAT and CDR2 FQNNGV. CDR3 residues: CASRTGQSGSNEKLFF. The CDR3, as DNA: TGTGCCAGCAGAACAGGACAGTCAGGTTCTAATGAAAAACTGTTTTTT. The whole variable domain, filled in from reference TRBV11-2 and TRBJ1-4, reads EAGVAQSPRYKIIEKRQSVAFWCNPISGHATLYWYQQILGQGPKLLIQFQNNGVVDDSQLPKDRFSAERLKGVDSTLKIQPAKLEDSAVYLCASRTGQSGSNEKLFFGSGTQLSVL.